These 11 T cell receptor beta chains were sequenced from one sample in a study of T-cell reconstitution after alpha-beta-depleted transplantation in children. Molecular barcoding with unique molecular identifiers was used for the TCRbeta library. TCRdb independently ran MiXCR on the PCR reads; one entry per CDR3 protein. The table has approximately 390,000 distinct CDR3 sequences, approximately 10% seen once. The starting material was PBMCs from the stem cell graft donor, obtained from the stem cell graft. The receptors here all came from a human donor who donated a stem cell graft to a child with acute myeloid leukemia.

This clonotype was seen many times. This chain connects TRBV5-5 to TRBJ2-6; possible D gene TRBD1, 6 bases. V lost 1 base and J 1 base, leaving 6 bases between the germline ends. The CDR3 totals 15 residues. Germline-derived CDR1 and CDR2 are SGHKS and YYEKEE (reference sequence). Written as DNA, the CDR3 is TGTGCCAGCAGCTTGACAGGGTCTGGGGCCAACGTCCTGACTTTC. This translates into CASSLTGSGANVLTF.

This clonotype was recorded a few times. This rearrangement joins TRBV3-1 to TRBJ2-7; tentatively, D is TRBD2 (6 bases). V lost 1 base to trimming and J lost 3 bases, with 19 bases between them. The germline CDR1 and CDR2 sequences are LGHDT and YNNKEL (reference sequence). This CDR3 region has 17 residues. CDR3 amino acids: CASSQGPPLEGFYEQYV. The CDR3 bases are TGTGCCAGCAGCCAAGGCCCACCGTTGGAGGGGTTCTACGAGCAGTACGTC.

The genes are TRBV10-3 and TRBJ2-1; 8 bases agree with TRBD2. The CDR3 consists of 14 residues. The germline gives CDR1 ENHRY, CDR2 SYGVKD. The V gene end was trimmed by 9 bases and the J gene end by 9 bases; junction bases not matched to a gene: 13. CDR3 DNA sequence: TGTGCCATGAGCCAGGGACTAGGGGTAGGTGAGCAGTTCTTC. This sequence encodes CAMSQGLGVGEQFF.

This chain uses TRBV20-1 with TRBJ2-7, with D uncertain. V was trimmed by 4 bases and J by 2 bases, leaving 15 bases between them. The CDR3 is made up of 14 amino acids. Germline V gene sequence: CDR1 DFQATT, CDR2 SNEGSKA (reference sequence). The CDR3 loop reads CSAIRPSTPYEQYF. In DNA, the CDR3 is TGCAGTGCTATACGTCCCTCTACACCCTACGAGCAGTACTTC.

In this sample, this clonotype turned up many times. The V call is TRBV4-2, the J call TRBJ1-2, with a tentative D call TRBD1 (6 bases). V lost 4 bases to trimming and J lost 4 bases, with 16 bases between them. Germline V lookup: CDR1 LGHNA, CDR2 YNFKEQ. CDR3 length equals 15 residues. CDR3 amino acids: CASSPQQDRAYGYTF. DNA for the CDR3: TGTGCCAGCAGCCCCCAGCAGGACAGAGCCTATGGCTACACCTTC.

In its sample, this clonotype was seen a few times. DNA for the CDR3: TGTGCCAGCAGCGTCGGGCGGGGTATCGGATGGGCCAATTCCTACAATGAGCAGTTCTTC. The encoded protein is CASSVGRGIGWANSYNEQFF. This chain links TRBV7-6 with TRBJ2-1; possible D gene TRBD2, 6 bases. The germline V and J ends were trimmed by 5 bases and 1 base, with 27 bases remaining between them. The CDR3 runs to 20 residues. Germline lookup yields CDR1 SGHVS and CDR2 FNYEAQ. The variable domain in full, with the rest retrieved from reference TRBV7-6 and TRBJ2-1, is GAGVSQSPRYKVTKRGQDVALRCDPISGHVSLYWYRQALGQGPEFLTYFNYEAQQDKSGLPNDRFSAERPEGSISTLTIQRTEQRDSAMYRCASSVGRGIGWANSYNEQFFGPGTRLTVL.

There are a few counts of this clonotype. V usage is TRBV7-2 and J usage is TRBJ2-2; TRBD2 agrees at 8 bases. The length of the CDR3 is 16 residues. The V and J ends lost 5 bases and 1 base, in that order; junction bases with no gene match: 6. The germline CDR1 and CDR2 sequences are SGHTA and FQGNSA. CDR3 bases: TGTGCCAGCAGCCTCAGGACTAGCAGGAACACCGGGGAGCTGTTTTTT. Encoded protein: CASSLRTSRNTGELFF.

The chain carries TRBV6-2 or TRBV6-3 and TRBJ2-5; 8 bases are a match to TRBD2. Germline trimming cut 8 bases from V and 5 bases from J; bases unmatched to any gene: 10. The CDR3 is 14 residues long. Germline CDR1 and CDR2: MNHEY and SVGEGT. The CDR3 nucleotides read TGTGCCAGCGTCTACCGGGAGGGCTACGAGACCCAGTACTTC. It codes for CASVYREGYETQYF.

This clonotype was counted between two and nine times. V is TRBV29-1 and J is TRBJ2-5, with 8 bases aligning to TRBD1. The CDR3 runs 13 residues. V gave up 5 bases and J gave up 7 bases; unmatched junction bases: 9. Germline assignment: CDR1 SQVTM and CDR2 ANQGSEA. The CDR3: CSVKSGGLGTQYF. CDR3 coding DNA: TGCAGCGTTAAATCAGGGGGCTTAGGGACCCAGTACTTC. Together with reference TRBV29-1 and TRBJ2-5, the CDR3 gives the full variable domain: SAVISQKPSRDICQRGTSLTIQCQVDSQVTMMFWYRQQPGQSLTLIATANQGSEATYESGFVIDKFPISRPNLTFSTLTVSNMSPEDSSIYLCSVKSGGLGTQYFGPGTRLLVL.

This clonotype was observed at least ten times. This rearrangement joins TRBV29-1 to TRBJ1-5, with 7 bases lining up with TRBD1. The CDR3 is 13 amino acids. The J segment lost 3 bases and the V segment lost 6 bases, leaving 5 bases of the junction unmatched. CDR1 and CDR2 (germline): SQVTM, ANQGSEA. CDR3 residues: CSVGTGANQPQHF. CDR3 coding DNA: TGCAGCGTCGGTACAGGGGCCAATCAGCCCCAGCATTTT.

V usage is TRBV6-5 and J usage is TRBJ2-5, with 7 bases aligning to TRBD2. Per germline, CDR1 MNHEY and CDR2 SVGAGI. The ends lost 6 bases at V and 5 bases at J; junction bases unmatched: 12. The CDR3 consists of 15 residues. CDR3 sequence reads: CASSLPRRGSETQYF. DNA for the CDR3: TGTGCCAGCAGCTTACCCCGGCGCGGGAGTGAGACCCAGTACTTC.